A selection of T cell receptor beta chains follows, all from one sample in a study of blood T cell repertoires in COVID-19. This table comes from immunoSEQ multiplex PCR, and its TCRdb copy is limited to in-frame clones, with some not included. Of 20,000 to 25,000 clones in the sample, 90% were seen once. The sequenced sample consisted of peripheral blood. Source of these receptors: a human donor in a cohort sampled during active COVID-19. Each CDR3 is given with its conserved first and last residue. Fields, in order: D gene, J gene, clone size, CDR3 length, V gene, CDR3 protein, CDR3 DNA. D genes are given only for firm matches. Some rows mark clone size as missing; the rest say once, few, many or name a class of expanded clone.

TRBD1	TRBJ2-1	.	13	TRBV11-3	CASSQTGDGEQFF	TGTGCCAGCAGCCAGACAGGGGACGGTGAGCAGTTCTTC
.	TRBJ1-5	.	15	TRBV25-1	CASSDYGVGNQPQHF	TGTGCCAGCAGTGATTACGGGGTAGGCAATCAGCCCCAGCATTTT
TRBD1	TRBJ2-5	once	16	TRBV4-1	CASSQTDRQTQETQYF	TGCGCCAGCAGCCAAACGGACAGGCAGACTCAAGAGACCCAGTACTTC
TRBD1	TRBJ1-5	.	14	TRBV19	CASSIRQGDQPQHF	TGTGCCAGTAGTATCCGACAGGGGGATCAGCCCCAGCATTTT
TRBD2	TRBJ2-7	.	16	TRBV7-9	CASSARGSGAEYEQYF	TGTGCCAGCAGCGCGCGGGGGAGCGGGGCAGAGTACGAGCAGTACTTC
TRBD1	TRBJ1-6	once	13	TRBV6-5	CAGGQGYNSPLHF	TGTGCCGGGGGACAGGGATACAATTCACCCCTCCACTTT
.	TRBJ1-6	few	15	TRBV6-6	CASTTGGMGNSPLHF	TGTGCCAGTACAACCGGGGGGATGGGAAATTCACCCCTCCACTTT
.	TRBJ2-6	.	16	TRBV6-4	CASSDAYSSGANVLTF	TGTGCCAGCAGTGACGCTTACAGCTCTGGGGCCAACGTCCTGACTTTC
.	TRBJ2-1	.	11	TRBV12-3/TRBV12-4	CASSFINEQFF	TGTGCCAGCAGTTTCATCAATGAGCAGTTCTTC
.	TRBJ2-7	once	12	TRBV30	CALQGSPYEQYF	TGTGCATTACAGGGCAGCCCATACGAGCAGTACTTC
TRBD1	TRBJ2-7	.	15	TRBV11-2	CASSLAGQGTYEQYF	TGTGCCAGCAGCTTAGCGGGACAGGGAACCTACGAGCAGTACTTC
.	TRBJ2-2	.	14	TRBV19	CASTGRVYDGELFF	TGTGCCAGTACAGGCAGGGTGTATGACGGGGAGCTGTTTTTT
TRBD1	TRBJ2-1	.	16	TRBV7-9	CASSLALDRVTYEQFF	TGTGCCAGCAGCTTAGCTTTGGACAGGGTCACATATGAGCAGTTCTTC
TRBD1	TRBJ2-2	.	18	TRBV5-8	CASTPTGGRGSATGELFF	TGTGCCAGCACCCCGACAGGGGGACGGGGGTCGGCTACCGGGGAGCTGTTTTTT
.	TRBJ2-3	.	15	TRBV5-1	CASGSERGGADTQYF	TGCGCCAGCGGTTCGGAGAGGGGGGGCGCAGATACGCAGTATTTT
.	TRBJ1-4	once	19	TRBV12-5	CASGPAGVRIPSTNEKLFF	TGTGCTAGTGGTCCCGCGGGGGTGAGGATTCCCTCAACTAATGAAAAACTGTTTTTT
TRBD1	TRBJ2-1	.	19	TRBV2	CASPSRTGNITRSYNEQFF	TGTGCCAGCCCCTCCCGGACAGGTAACATAACGCGCTCCTACAATGAGCAGTTCTTC
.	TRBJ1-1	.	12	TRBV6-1	CASSELATEAFF	TGTGCCAGCAGTGAGTTGGCCACTGAAGCTTTCTTT
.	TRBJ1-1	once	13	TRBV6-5	CASPGAQGAEAFF	TGTGCCAGCCCAGGGGCTCAGGGCGCTGAAGCTTTCTTT
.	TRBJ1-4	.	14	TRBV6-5	CASRAPITNEKLFF	TGTGCCAGCAGAGCCCCCATAACTAATGAAAAACTGTTTTTT
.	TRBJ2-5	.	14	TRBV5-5	CASSSTGLAETQYF	TGTGCCAGCAGCTCGACGGGACTCGCGGAGACCCAGTACTTC
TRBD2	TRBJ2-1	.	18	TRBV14	CASSPPVGSGGLYNEQFF	TGTGCCAGCAGCCCTCCGGTGGGGTCGGGGGGGCTTTACAATGAGCAGTTCTTC
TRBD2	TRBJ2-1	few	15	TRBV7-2	CASSLAGGNYNEQFF	TGTGCCAGCAGCTTAGCGGGGGGGAACTACAATGAGCAGTTCTTC
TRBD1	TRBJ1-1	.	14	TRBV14	CASRPQGIVTEAFF	TGTGCCAGCAGACCACAGGGGATCGTTACTGAAGCTTTCTTT
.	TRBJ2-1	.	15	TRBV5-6	CASSLVAAPYNEQFF	TGTGCCAGCAGCTTGGTAGCTGCGCCTTACAATGAGCAGTTCTTC
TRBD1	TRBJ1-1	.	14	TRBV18	CASSPKQGLTEAFF	TGTGCCAGCTCACCTAAACAGGGGCTCACTGAAGCTTTCTTT
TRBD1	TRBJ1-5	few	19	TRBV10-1	CASRGDRTLTRLSNQPQHF	TGCGCCAGCAGGGGGGACAGGACATTAACTCGCCTTAGCAATCAGCCCCAGCATTTT
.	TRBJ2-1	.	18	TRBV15	CATSTLGGFQERRDEQFF	TGTGCCACCAGCACTTTAGGCGGGTTTCAGGAACGGCGGGATGAGCAGTTCTTC
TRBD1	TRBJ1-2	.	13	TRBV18	CASSPGQGSGYTF	TGTGCCAGCTCACCGGGACAGGGGAGCGGCTACACCTTC
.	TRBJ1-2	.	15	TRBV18	CASSQGETGPYGYTF	TGTGCCAGCTCACAAGGGGAGACAGGACCCTATGGCTACACCTTC
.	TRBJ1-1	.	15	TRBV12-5	CASGLPLVLNTEAFF	TGTGCTAGTGGTTTGCCACTGGTTCTGAACACTGAAGCTTTCTTT
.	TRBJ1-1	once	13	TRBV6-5	CASNLDRLTEAFF	TGTGCCAGCAATTTGGACAGATTAACTGAAGCTTTCTTT
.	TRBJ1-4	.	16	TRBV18	CASSPPVGSGYEKLFF	TGTGCCAGCTCACCACCGGTGGGCAGTGGATATGAAAAACTGTTTTTT
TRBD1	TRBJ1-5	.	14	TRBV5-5	CASSFSTGIQPQHF	TGTGCCAGCAGCTTCTCGACAGGGATTCAGCCCCAGCATTTT
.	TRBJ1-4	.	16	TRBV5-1	CASSVDSLSTNEKLFF	TGCGCCAGCAGTGTCGACAGCCTTTCAACTAATGAAAAACTGTTTTTT
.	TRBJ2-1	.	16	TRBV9	CASSSPGTDSYNEQFF	TGTGCCAGCAGCTCACCCGGGACTGATTCCTACAATGAGCAGTTCTTC